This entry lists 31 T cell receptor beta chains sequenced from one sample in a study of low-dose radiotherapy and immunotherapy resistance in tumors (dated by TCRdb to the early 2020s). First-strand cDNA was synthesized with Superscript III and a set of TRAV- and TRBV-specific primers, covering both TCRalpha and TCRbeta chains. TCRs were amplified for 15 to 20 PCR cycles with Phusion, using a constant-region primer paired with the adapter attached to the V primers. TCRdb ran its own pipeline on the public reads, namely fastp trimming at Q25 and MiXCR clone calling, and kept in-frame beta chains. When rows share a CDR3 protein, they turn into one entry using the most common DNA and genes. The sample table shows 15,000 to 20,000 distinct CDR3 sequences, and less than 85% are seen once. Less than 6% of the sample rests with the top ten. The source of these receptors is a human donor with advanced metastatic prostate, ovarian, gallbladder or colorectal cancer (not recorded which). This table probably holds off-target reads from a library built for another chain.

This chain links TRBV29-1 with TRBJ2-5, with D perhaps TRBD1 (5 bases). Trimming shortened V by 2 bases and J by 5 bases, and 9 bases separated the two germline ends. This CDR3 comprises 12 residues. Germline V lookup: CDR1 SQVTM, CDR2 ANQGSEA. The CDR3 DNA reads TGCAGCGTTGAATTGTCAGGGGAGACCCAGTACTTC. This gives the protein CSVELSGETQYF.

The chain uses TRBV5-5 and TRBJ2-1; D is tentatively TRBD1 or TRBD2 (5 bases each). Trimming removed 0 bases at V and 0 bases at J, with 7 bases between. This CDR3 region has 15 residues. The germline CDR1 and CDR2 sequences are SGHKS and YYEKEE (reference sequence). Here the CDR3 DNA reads TGTGCCAGCAGCTTGGAGGGGACCTCCTACAATGAGCAGTTCTTC. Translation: CASSLEGTSYNEQFF.

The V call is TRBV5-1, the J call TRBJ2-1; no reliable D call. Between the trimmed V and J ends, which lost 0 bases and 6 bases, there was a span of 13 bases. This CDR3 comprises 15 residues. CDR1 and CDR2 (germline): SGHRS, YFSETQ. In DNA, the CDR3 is TGCGCCAGCAGCTTGGAGTCTAGAAGAGGCAATGAGCAGTTCTTC. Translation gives CASSLESRRGNEQFF.

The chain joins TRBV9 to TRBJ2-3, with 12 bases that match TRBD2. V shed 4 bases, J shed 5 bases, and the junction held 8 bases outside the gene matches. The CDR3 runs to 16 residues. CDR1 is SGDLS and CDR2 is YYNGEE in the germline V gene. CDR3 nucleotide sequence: TGTGCCAGCAGCCCCCATACTAGCGGGGGGCGAGATACGCAGTATTTT. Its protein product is CASSPHTSGGRDTQYF.

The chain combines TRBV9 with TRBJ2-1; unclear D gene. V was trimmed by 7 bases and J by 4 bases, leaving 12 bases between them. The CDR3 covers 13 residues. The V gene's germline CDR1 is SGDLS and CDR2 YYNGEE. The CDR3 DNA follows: TGTGCCAGCTCAAAACGCCCTTACAATGAGCAGTTCTTC. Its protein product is CASSKRPYNEQFF.

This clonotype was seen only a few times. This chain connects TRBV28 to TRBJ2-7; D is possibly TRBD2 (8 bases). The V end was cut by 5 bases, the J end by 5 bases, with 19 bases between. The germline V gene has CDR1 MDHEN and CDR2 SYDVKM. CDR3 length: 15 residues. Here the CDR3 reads CASSGREGAFDEQYF. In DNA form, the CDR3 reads TGTGCCAGCAGTGGCCGGGAGGGGGCTTTCGACGAGCAGTACTTC.

CDR3 sequence (DNA): TGTGCCAGCAGCTTGGAATTCGAGAGTTACAATGAGCAGTTCTTC. Translated, it gives CASSLEFESYNEQFF. The chain employs TRBV7-8 and TRBJ2-1; no clear D gene. V shed 3 bases and J shed 4 bases, with 13 bases lying between them. The CDR3 length is 15 residues. CDR1 and CDR2 from the germline V gene are SGHVS and FQNEAQ. The full variable domain, its missing parts supplied by reference TRBV7-8 and TRBJ2-1, is GAGVSQSPRYKVAKRGQDVALRCDPISGHVSLFWYQQALGQGPEFLTYFQNEAQLDKSGLPSDRFFAERPEGSVSTLKIQRTQQEDSAVYLCASSLEFESYNEQFFGPGTRLTVL.

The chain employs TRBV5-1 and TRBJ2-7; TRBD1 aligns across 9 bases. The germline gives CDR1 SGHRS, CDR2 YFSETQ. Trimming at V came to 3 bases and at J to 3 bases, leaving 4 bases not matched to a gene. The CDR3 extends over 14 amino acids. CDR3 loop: CASSSGTGNYEQYF. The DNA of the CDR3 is TGCGCCAGCAGCTCCGGGACAGGGAACTACGAGCAGTACTTC.

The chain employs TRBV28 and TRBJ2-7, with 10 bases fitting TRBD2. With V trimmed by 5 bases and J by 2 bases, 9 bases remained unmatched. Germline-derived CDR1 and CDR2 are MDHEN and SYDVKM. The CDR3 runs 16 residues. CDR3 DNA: TGTGCCAGCAGTCCCTCCGGACTAGCGGCAGCCTACGAGCAGTACTTC. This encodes CASSPSGLAAAYEQYF.

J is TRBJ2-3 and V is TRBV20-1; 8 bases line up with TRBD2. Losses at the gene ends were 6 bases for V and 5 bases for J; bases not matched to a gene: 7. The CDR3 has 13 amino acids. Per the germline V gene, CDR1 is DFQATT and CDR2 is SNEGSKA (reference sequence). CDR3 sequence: CSAQGTRGDTQYF. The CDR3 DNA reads TGCAGTGCCCAAGGGACTAGGGGAGATACGCAGTATTTT.

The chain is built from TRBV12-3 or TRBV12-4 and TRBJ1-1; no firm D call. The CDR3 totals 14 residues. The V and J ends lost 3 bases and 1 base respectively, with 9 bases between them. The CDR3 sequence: CASSFRRGNTEAFF. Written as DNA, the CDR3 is TGTGCCAGCAGTTTCCGACGGGGGAACACTGAAGCTTTCTTT.

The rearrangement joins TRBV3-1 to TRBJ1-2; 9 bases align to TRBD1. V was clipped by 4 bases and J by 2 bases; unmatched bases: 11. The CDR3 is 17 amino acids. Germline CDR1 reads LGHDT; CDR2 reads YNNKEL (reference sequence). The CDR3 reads CASSPNRGLPLNYGYTF. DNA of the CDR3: TGTGCCAGCAGCCCGAACAGGGGGCTCCCTCTAAACTATGGCTACACCTTC.

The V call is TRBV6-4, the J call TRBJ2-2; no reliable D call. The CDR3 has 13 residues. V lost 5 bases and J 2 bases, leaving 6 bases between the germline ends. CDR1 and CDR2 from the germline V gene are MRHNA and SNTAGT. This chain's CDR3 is CASSQTNTGELFF. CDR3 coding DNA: TGTGCCAGCAGTCAAACTAACACCGGGGAGCTGTTTTTT.

In DNA form, the CDR3 reads TGTGCCAGCTCACTAGCGGAGGTGAACACCGGGGAGCTGTTTTTT. It is translated as CASSLAEVNTGELFF. This chain links TRBV18 with TRBJ2-2; TRBD2 might be the D (6 bases). Per the germline V gene, CDR1 is KGHSH and CDR2 is LQKENI. V was cut by 4 bases and J by 1 base, with 10 bases left in between. The CDR3 length is 15 residues.

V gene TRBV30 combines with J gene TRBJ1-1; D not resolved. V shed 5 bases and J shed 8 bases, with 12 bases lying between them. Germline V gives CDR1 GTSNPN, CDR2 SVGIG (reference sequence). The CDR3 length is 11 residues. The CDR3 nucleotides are TGTGCCTGGTACTTGGGTGGAGAAGCTTTCTTT. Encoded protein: CAWYLGGEAFF.

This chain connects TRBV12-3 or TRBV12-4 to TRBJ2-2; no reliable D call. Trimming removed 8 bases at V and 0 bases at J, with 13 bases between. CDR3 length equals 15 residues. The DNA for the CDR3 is TGTGCCAGCGTGAGGACCGAAGCGAACACCGGGGAGCTGTTTTTT. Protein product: CASVRTEANTGELFF.

The CDR3 is CASSVRTSGSSGEQFF. For the CDR3, the DNA is TGTGCCAGCAGCGTGCGGACTAGCGGGAGCTCTGGTGAGCAGTTCTTC. V and J are TRBV9 and TRBJ2-1; 13 nucleotides line up with TRBD2. After removal of 2 bases from V and 9 bases from J, the junction contained 8 bases not matched to a gene. CDR3 length: 16 residues. In germline, CDR1 is SGDLS, CDR2 YYNGEE.

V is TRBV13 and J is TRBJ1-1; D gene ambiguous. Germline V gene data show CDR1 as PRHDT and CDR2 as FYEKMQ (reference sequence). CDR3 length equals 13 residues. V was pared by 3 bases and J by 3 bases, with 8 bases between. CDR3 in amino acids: CASSLWTDTEAFF. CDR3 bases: TGTGCCAGCAGCTTGTGGACGGACACTGAAGCTTTCTTT.

CDR3 residues: CASSHQGCEQYF. The CDR3 bases are TGTGCCAGCAGCCACCAGGGGTGCGAGCAGTACTTC. This chain connects TRBV7-4 to TRBJ2-7, with TRBD1 as a possible D gene (6 bases). Germline V lookup: CDR1 SGHVT, CDR2 SQSDAQ. The CDR3 is 12 amino acids. Trimming took 5 bases from V and 6 from J, leaving 11 bases between them.

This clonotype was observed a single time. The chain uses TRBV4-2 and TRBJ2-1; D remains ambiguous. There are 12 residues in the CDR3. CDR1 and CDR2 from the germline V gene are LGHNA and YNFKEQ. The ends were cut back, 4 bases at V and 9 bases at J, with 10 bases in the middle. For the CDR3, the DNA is TGTGCCAGCAGCCCGCTAGAGAGTGAGCAGTTCTTC. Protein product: CASSPLESEQFF.

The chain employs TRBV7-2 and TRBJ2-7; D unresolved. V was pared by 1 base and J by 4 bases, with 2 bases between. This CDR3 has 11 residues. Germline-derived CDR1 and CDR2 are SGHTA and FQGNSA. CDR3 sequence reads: CASSLVYEQYF. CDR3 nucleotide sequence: TGTGCCAGCAGCTTAGTATACGAGCAGTACTTC. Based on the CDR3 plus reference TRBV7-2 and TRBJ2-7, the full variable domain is GAGVSQSPSNKVTEKGKDVELRCDPISGHTALYWYRQSLGQGLEFLIYFQGNSAPDKSGLPSDRFSAERTGGSVSTLTIQRTQQEDSAVYLCASSLVYEQYFGPGTRLTVT.

This chain's CDR3 is CASSFWAVFTTEAFF. DNA for the CDR3: TGTGCCAGCAGTTTCTGGGCGGTTTTTACCACTGAAGCTTTCTTT. The chain links TRBV12-3 or TRBV12-4 to TRBJ1-1, with D unresolved. This CDR3 is 15 amino acids long. V dropped 3 bases and J dropped 4 bases, with 15 bases sitting between them.

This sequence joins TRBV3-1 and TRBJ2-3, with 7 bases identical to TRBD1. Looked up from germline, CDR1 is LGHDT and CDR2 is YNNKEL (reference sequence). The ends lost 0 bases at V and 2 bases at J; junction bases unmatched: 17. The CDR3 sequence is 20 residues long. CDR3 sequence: CASSQEVQGRTFSPTDTQYF. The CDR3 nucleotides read TGTGCCAGCAGCCAAGAGGTACAGGGGCGGACCTTTTCCCCCACAGATACGCAGTATTTT.

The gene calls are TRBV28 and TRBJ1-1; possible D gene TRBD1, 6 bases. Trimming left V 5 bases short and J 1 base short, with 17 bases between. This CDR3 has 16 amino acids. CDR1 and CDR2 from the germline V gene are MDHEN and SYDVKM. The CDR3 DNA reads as TGTGCCAGCAGTGCGCTGACAGGCGCTCCGAACACTGAAGCTTTCTTT. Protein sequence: CASSALTGAPNTEAFF.

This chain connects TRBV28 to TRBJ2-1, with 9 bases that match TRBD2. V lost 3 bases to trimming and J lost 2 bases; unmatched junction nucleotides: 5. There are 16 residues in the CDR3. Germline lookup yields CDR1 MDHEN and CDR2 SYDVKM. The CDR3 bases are TGTGCCAGCAGTTTTCGCGGGAGGGGAACCTACAATGAGCAGTTCTTC. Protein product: CASSFRGRGTYNEQFF.

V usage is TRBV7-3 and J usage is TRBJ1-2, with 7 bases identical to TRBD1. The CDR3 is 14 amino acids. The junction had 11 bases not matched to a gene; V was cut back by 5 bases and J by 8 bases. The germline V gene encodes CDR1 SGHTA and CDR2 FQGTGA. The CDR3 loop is CASSPGGGMDGYTF. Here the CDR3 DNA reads TGTGCCAGCAGCCCAGGGGGTGGTATGGACGGCTACACCTTC.

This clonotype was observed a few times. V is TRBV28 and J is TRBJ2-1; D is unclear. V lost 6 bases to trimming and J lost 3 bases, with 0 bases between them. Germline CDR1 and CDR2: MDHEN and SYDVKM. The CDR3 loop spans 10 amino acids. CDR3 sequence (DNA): TGTGCCAGCAGCTACAATGAGCAGTTCTTC. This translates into CASSYNEQFF.

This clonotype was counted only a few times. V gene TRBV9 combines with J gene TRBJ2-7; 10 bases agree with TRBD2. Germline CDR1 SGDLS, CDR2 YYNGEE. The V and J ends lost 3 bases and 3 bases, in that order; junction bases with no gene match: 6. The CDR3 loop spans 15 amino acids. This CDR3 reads CASSAGTSEHYEQYF. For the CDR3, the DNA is TGTGCCAGCAGCGCCGGGACTAGCGAGCACTACGAGCAGTACTTC.

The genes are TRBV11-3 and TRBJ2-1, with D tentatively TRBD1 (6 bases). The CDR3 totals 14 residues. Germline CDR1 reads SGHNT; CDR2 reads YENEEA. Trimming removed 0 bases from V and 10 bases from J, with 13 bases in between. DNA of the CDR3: TGTGCCAGCAGCTTAGATTTTCCCGGACAGGAGCAGTTCTTC. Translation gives CASSLDFPGQEQFF.

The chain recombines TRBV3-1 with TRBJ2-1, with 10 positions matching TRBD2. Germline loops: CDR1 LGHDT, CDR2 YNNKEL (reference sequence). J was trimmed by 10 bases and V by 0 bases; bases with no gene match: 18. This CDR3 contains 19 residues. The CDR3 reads CASSQDRPLGAGGSKEQFF. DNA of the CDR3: TGTGCCAGCAGCCAAGATCGACCCCTGGGAGCGGGAGGGTCCAAGGAGCAGTTCTTC.

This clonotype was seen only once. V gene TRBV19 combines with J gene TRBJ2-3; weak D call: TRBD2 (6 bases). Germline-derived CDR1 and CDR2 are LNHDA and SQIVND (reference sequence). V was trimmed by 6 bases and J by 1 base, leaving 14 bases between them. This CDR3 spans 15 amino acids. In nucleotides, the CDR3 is TGTGCCAGTAGGACCACTGGCGGGGGCACAGATACGCAGTATTTT. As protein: CASRTTGGGTDTQYF.